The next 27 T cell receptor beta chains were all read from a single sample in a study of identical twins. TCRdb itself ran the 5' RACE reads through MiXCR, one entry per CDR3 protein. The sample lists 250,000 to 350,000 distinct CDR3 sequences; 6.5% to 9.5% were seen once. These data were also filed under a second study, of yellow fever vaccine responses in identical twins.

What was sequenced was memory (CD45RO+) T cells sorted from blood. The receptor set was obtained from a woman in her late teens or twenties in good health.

The CDR3 region is CASSTLSRDYNEQFF. The CDR3 DNA sequence: TGTGCCAGCAGTACCCTCAGCAGGGATTACAATGAGCAGTTCTTC. This chain joins TRBV25-1 and TRBJ2-1, with a weak D call TRBD1 (5 bases). Trimming took 5 bases from V and 4 from J, leaving 15 bases between them. Looked up from germline, CDR1 is MGHDK and CDR2 is SYGVNS. The CDR3 has 15 amino acids.

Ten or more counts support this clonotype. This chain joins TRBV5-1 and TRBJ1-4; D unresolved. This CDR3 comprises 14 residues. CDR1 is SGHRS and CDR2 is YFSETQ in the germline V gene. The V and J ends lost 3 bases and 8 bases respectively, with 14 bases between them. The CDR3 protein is CASSSSRLEEKLFF. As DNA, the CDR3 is TGCGCCAGCAGCTCCTCACGACTGGAGGAAAAACTGTTTTTT.

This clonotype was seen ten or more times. CDR3 in DNA: TGCAGCGTTGTCCCAGGGGGGAACACTGAAGCTTTCTTT. Translating it yields CSVVPGGNTEAFF. The chain couples TRBV29-1 to TRBJ1-1; 7 bases map to TRBD1. Looked up from germline, CDR1 is SQVTM and CDR2 is ANQGSEA. V was clipped by 4 bases and J by 1 base; unmatched bases: 3. This CDR3 spans 13 amino acids.

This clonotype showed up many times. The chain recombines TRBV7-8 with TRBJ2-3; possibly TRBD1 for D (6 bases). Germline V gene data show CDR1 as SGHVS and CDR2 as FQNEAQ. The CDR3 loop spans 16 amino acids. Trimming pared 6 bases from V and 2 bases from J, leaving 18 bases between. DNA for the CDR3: TGTGCCAGCAGATACCTTAGGGGGACACTCACAGATACGCAGTATTTT. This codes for CASRYLRGTLTDTQYF.

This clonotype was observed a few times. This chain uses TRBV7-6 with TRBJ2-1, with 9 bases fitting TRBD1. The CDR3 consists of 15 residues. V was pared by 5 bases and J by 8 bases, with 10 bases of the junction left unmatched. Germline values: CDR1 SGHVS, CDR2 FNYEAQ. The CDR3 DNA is TGTGCCAGCAGCCCCAGAGGGACAGGGAGCGATGAGCAGTTCTTC. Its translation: CASSPRGTGSDEQFF. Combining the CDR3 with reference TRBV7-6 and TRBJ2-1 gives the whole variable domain GAGVSQSPRYKVTKRGQDVALRCDPISGHVSLYWYRQALGQGPEFLTYFNYEAQQDKSGLPNDRFSAERPEGSISTLTIQRTEQRDSAMYRCASSPRGTGSDEQFFGPGTRLTVL.

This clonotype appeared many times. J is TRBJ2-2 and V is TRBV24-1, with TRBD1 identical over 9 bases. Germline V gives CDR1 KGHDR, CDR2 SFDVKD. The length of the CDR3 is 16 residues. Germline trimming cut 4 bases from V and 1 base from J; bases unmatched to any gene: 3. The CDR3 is CATSEQDRGNTGELFF. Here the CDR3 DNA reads TGTGCCACCAGTGAGCAGGACAGGGGGAACACCGGGGAGCTGTTTTTT.

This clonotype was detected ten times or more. The DNA of the CDR3 is TGCAGTGCTAGACTGACAGCTAACTATGGCTACACCTTC. The encoded protein is CSARLTANYGYTF. The V call is TRBV20-1, the J call TRBJ1-2; TRBD1 is a possible D gene (5 bases). The CDR3 spans 13 residues. Germline CDR1 reads DFQATT; CDR2 reads SNEGSKA (reference sequence). V lost 2 bases and J lost 0, with 7 bases in between.

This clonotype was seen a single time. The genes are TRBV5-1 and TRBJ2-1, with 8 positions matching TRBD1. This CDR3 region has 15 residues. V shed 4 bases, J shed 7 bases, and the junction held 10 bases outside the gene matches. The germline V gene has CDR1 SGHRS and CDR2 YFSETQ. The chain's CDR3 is CASSARQGFRNEQFF. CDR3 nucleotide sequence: TGCGCCAGCAGCGCTCGACAGGGGTTCCGGAATGAGCAGTTCTTC. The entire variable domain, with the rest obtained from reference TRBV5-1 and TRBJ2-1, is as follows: KAGVTQTPRYLIKTRGQQVTLSCSPISGHRSVSWYQQTPGQGLQFLFEYFSETQRNKGNFPGRFSGRQFSNSRSEMNVSTLELGDSALYLCASSARQGFRNEQFFGPGTRLTVL.

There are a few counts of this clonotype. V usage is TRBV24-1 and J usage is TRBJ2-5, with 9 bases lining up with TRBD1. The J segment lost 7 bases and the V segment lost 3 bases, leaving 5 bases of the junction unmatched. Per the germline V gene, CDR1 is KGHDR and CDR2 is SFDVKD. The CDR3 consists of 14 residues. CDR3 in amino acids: CATSDRGQGWTQYF. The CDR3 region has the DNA TGTGCCACCAGTGATAGGGGACAGGGTTGGACCCAGTACTTC.

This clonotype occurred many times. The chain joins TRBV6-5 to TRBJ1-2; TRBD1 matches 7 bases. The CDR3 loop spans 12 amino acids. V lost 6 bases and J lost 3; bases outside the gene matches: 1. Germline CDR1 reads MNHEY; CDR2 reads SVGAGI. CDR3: CASRTGYYGYTF. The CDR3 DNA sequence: TGTGCCAGCAGGACAGGGTACTATGGCTACACCTTC.

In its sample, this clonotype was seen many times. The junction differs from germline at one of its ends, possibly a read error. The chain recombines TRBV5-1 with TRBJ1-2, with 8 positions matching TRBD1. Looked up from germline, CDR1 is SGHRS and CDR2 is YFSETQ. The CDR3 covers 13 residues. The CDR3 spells CASSPGQDDRRIF. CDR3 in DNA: TGCGCCAGCAGCCCGGGACAGGACGATAGGAGGATCTTC.

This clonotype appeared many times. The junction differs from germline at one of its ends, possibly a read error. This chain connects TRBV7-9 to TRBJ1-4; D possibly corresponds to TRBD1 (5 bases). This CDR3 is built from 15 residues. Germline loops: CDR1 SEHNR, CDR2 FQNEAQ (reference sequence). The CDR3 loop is CASSLVGATNEKLFF. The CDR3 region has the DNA TGTGCCAGCAGCTTAGTAGGGGCAACAAATGAAAAACTGTTTTTT.

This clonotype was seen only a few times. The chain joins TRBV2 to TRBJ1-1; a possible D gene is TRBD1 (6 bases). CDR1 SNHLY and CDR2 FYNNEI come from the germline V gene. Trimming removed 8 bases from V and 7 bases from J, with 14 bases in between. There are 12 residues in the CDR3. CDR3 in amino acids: CASGVRQVEAFF. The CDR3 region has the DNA TGTGCCAGCGGGGTAAGACAGGTTGAAGCTTTCTTT.

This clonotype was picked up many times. CDR3 DNA sequence: TGTGCCAGCAGTCCCGGGACTAGCGGATACTACAATGAGCAGTTCTTC. Amino acids: CASSPGTSGYYNEQFF. The chain combines TRBV28 with TRBJ2-1, with 11 positions matching TRBD2. V shed 5 bases, J shed 3 bases, and the junction held 6 bases outside the gene matches. This CDR3 is built from 16 residues. Germline V gene lookup returns CDR1 MDHEN and CDR2 SYDVKM.

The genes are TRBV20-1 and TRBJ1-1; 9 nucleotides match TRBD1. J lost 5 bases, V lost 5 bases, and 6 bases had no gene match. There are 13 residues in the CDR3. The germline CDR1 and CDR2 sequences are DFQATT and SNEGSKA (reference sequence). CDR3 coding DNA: TGCAGTGCTGAGGACAGGGGTAGGACTGAAGCTTTCTTT. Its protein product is CSAEDRGRTEAFF.

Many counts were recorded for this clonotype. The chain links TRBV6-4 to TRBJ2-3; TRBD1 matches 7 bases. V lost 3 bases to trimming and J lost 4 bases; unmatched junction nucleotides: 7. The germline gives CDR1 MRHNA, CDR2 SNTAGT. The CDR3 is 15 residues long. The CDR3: CASSEGEGAADTQYF. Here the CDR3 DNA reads TGTGCCAGCAGTGAGGGAGAGGGGGCCGCAGATACGCAGTATTTT.

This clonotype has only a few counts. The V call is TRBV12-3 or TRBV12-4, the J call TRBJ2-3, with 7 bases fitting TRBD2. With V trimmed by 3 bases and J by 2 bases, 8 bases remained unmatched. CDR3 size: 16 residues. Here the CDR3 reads CASSFGTGGLTDTQYF. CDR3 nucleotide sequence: TGTGCCAGCAGTTTTGGAACGGGAGGCCTCACAGATACGCAGTATTTT.

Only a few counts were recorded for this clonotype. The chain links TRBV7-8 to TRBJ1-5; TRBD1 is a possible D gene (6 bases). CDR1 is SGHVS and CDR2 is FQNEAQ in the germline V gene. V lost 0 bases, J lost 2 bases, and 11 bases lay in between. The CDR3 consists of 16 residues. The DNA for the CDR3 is TGTGCCAGCAGCTTAGCCAGGGGTAAGGGCAATCAGCCCCAGCATTTT. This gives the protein CASSLARGKGNQPQHF. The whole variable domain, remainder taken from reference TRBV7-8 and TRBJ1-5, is GAGVSQSPRYKVAKRGQDVALRCDPISGHVSLFWYQQALGQGPEFLTYFQNEAQLDKSGLPSDRFFAERPEGSVSTLKIQRTQQEDSAVYLCASSLARGKGNQPQHFGDGTRLSIL.

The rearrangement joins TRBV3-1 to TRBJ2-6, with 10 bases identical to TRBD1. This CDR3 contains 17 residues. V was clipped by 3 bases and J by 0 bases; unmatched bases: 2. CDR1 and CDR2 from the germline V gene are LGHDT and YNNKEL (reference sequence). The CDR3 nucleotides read TGTGCCAGCAGCCAGGGACAGGGGTTCTCTGGGGCCAACGTCCTGACTTTC. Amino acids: CASSQGQGFSGANVLTF. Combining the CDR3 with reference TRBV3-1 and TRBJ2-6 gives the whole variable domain DTAVSQTPKYLVTQMGNDKSIKCEQNLGHDTMYWYKQDSKKFLKIMFSYNNKELIINETVPNRFSPKSPDKAHLNLHINSLELGDSAVYFCASSQGQGFSGANVLTFGAGSRLTVL.

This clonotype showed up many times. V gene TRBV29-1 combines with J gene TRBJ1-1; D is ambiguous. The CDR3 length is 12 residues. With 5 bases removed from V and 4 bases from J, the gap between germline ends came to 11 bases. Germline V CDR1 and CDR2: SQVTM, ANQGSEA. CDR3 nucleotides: TGCAGCGTTTTGAAAGGGAGCACTGAAGCTTTCTTT. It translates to CSVLKGSTEAFF.

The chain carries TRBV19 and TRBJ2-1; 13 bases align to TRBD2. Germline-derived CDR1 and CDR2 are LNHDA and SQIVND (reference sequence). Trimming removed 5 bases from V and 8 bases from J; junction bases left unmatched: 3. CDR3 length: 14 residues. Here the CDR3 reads CASSGTSGMDEQFF. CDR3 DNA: TGTGCCAGTAGTGGGACTAGCGGGATGGATGAGCAGTTCTTC.

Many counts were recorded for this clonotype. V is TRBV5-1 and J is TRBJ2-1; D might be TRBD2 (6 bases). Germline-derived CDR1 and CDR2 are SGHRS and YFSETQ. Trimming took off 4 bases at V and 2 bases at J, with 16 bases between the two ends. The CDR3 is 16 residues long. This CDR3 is CASSLNRRGPYNEQFF. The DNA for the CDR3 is TGCGCCAGCAGCCTCAACAGGCGGGGACCCTACAATGAGCAGTTCTTC.

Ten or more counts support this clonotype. The CDR3 spells CASSQISGTDEQFF. The CDR3 nucleotides read TGTGCCAGCAGCCAGATTAGCGGCACGGACGAGCAGTTCTTC. V gene TRBV3-1 combines with J gene TRBJ2-1; D is possibly TRBD2 (6 bases). The CDR3 has 14 amino acids. Germline CDR1 LGHDT, CDR2 YNNKEL (reference sequence). The V end was cut by 3 bases, the J end by 10 bases, with 16 bases between.

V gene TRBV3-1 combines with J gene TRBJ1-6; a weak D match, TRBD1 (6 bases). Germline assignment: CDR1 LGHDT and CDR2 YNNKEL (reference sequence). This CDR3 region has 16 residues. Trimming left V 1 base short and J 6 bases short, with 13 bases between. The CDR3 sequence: CASSQGIGQFNSPLHF. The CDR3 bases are TGTGCCAGCAGCCAAGGAATTGGACAGTTTAATTCACCCCTCCACTTT.

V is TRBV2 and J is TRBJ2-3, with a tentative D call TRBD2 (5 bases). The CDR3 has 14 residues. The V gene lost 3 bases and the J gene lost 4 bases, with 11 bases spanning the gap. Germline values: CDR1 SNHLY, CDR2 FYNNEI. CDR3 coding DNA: TGTGCCAGCAGTGACTGGACTGAACCAGATACGCAGTATTTT. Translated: CASSDWTEPDTQYF.

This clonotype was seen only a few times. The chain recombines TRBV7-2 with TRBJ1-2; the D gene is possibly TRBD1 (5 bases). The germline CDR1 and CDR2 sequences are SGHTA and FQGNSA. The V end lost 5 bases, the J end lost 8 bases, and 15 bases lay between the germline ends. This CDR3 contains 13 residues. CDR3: CASSPDSIGGYTF. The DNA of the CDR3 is TGTGCCAGCAGCCCAGACAGTATCGGCGGCTACACCTTC.

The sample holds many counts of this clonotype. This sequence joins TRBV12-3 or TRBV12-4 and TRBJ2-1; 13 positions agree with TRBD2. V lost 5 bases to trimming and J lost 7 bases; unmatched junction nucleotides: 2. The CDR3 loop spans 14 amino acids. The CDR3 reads CASSRTSGRNEQFF. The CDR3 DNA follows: TGTGCCAGCAGTCGGACTAGCGGGAGAAATGAGCAGTTCTTC.